This T cell receptor beta chain was sequenced for a study of cytomegalovirus exposure and HLA in healthy donors. 13 Jbeta primers and 60 Vbeta primers were used for the PCR. Data came from immunoSEQ multiplex PCR; TCRdb stores just in-frame clones and leaves some out. Its clone listing holds some 46,000 clones. This sequence was found in a male donor in good health and CMV-seronegative. What was sequenced was PBMCs.

The CDR3: CASSLDAGRSYEQYF. Here the CDR3 DNA reads TGCGCCAGCAGCTTGGATGCGGGTAGGTCCTACGAGCAGTACTTC. The chain combines TRBV5-1 with TRBJ2-7; possible D gene TRBD2, 5 bases. V was trimmed by 0 bases and J by 1 base, leaving 11 bases between them. The CDR3 contains 15 residues. Germline CDR1 and CDR2: SGHRS and YFSETQ.